Presented here are 25 T cell receptor beta chains from one specimen sequenced in a study of blood T cells in healthy people across ages. For the second PCR, which ran for 7 to 11 cycles, a sample-barcoded 5' primer and a J-beta primer mix were used. TCRdb called the 5' RACE reads again in MiXCR, with one record for every CDR3 protein. Among 1.5 million to 2 million distinct CDR3 sequences listed, 28% were seen once. The specimen sequenced was blood. These receptors were obtained from a woman younger than 45 in good health.

This clonotype has at least ten counts. DNA for the CDR3: TGTGCCAGCAGGGAGACAGGGGCATCGTCCAAAAGCTCCTACAATGAGCAGTTCTTC. Encoded protein: CASRETGASSKSSYNEQFF. V gene TRBV6-1 combines with J gene TRBJ2-1; the match to TRBD1 covers 8 bases. The trim removed 6 bases at V and 0 bases at J, leaving 16 bases unmatched. Germline CDR1 and CDR2: MNHNS and SASEGT. The CDR3 consists of 19 residues.

This chain's CDR3 is CASSELALPDTQYF. CDR3 sequence (DNA): TGCGCCAGCAGTGAGTTAGCATTGCCCGATACGCAGTATTTT. The V and J genes are TRBV10-1 and TRBJ2-3; D is ambiguous. Trimming stripped 1 base from V and 6 bases from J, with 11 bases between. The CDR3 contains 14 residues. Germline V gene lookup returns CDR1 WNHNN and CDR2 SYGVQD (reference sequence).

This clonotype came up a few times. The chain has TRBV10-3 and TRBJ1-5; 7 nucleotides agree with TRBD1. V dropped 0 bases and J dropped 6; count of bases not matched to a gene: 8. Looked up from germline, CDR1 is ENHRY and CDR2 is SYGVKD. CDR3 size: 16 residues. The CDR3 reads CAISESTRGGGQPQHF. CDR3 in DNA: TGTGCCATCAGTGAGTCGACTCGAGGGGGCGGTCAGCCCCAGCATTTT.

This clonotype was counted at least ten times. This sequence joins TRBV7-2 and TRBJ2-1, with 7 nucleotides matching TRBD2. Per the germline V gene, CDR1 is SGHTA and CDR2 is FQGNSA. The junction had 6 bases not matched to a gene; V was cut back by 1 base and J by 9 bases. CDR3 length: 14 residues. CDR3 DNA sequence: TGTGCCAGCAGCTTAGGTTCTTGGGGGGGTGAGCAGTTCTTC. Protein sequence: CASSLGSWGGEQFF.

This chain joins TRBV7-8 and TRBJ2-1; TRBD2 agrees at 7 bases. V was clipped by 4 bases and J by 7 bases; unmatched bases: 10. CDR3 size: 15 residues. Germline CDR1 SGHVS, CDR2 FQNEAQ. The CDR3 bases are TGTGCCAGCAGCTCCAGGACTAGGAGGCGGAATGAGCAGTTCTTC. The encoded protein is CASSSRTRRRNEQFF.

This clonotype was seen repeatedly, ten times or more. V is TRBV9 and J is TRBJ2-7, with TRBD1 matching over 7 bases. V lost 3 bases, J lost 2 bases, and 5 bases stayed unmatched. The CDR3 sequence is 14 residues long. Germline-derived CDR1 and CDR2 are SGDLS and YYNGEE. CDR3 in amino acids: CASSARDSPYEQYF. DNA of the CDR3: TGTGCCAGCAGCGCTCGGGACAGCCCCTACGAGCAGTACTTC.

This clonotype was seen once. An end of the junction does not agree with germline; a read error may underlie this. The rearrangement links TRBV12-3 or TRBV12-4 to TRBJ2-3, with 11 bases identical to TRBD2. The CDR3 extends over 17 amino acids. CDR3: CASSLTSGDLSADTQYF. The CDR3 DNA reads TGTGCCAGCAGTTTGACTAGCGGGGATCTTAGCGCAGATACGCAATATTTT.

About this clonotype itself: This may arise from a read error, as a much more abundant clone is one base away. The rearrangement uses TRBV4-3 and TRBJ2-1, with D possibly matching TRBD2 (6 bases). The J call may be in error: the DNA end matches TRBJ2-7 better. CDR3 length: 16 amino acids. Germline V gene sequence: CDR1 LGHNA, CDR2 YSLEER. Here the CDR3 DNA reads TGCGCCAGCAGCCAACCCCTTACTAGCTCCTACAATGAGCAGTACTTC. It encodes CASSQPLTSSYNEQYF.

Points on this clonotype: One base away lies a much larger clone, so this may be a sequencing read error. The chain couples TRBV4-1 to TRBJ2-7; possible D gene TRBD1, 6 bases. The CDR3 loop spans 14 amino acids. V was trimmed by 2 bases and J by 6 bases, leaving 14 bases between them. The germline CDR1 and CDR2 sequences are MGHRA and YSYEKL. This CDR3 reads CASSQPQGRGEQYF. CDR3 DNA: TGCGCCAGCAGCCAACCACAGGGTCGAGGCGAGCAGTACTTC.

A note on this clonotype: A much larger clone lies one base from this, so it may be a read error. The V and J genes are TRBV7-3 and TRBJ2-7; 7 nucleotides agree with TRBD1. Germline V CDR1 and CDR2: SGHTA, FQGTGA. This CDR3 has 16 residues. The CDR3 spells CAGSFDPRDSSYEQYF. CDR3 nucleotide sequence: TGTGCCGGCAGTTTCGACCCCCGGGACAGCTCCTACGAGCAGTACTTC.

This clonotype has only a few counts. The junction differs from germline at one of its ends, possibly a read error. The chain employs TRBV29-1 and TRBJ2-1; TRBD1 agrees at 7 bases. The length of the CDR3 is 14 residues. From germline, CDR1 is SQVTM and CDR2 ANQGSEA. The CDR3 sequence: CSVEDRGSYSEQFF. In DNA, the CDR3 is TGCAGCGTTGAAGACAGGGGGAGCTACAGTGAGCAGTTCTTC.

The rearrangement links TRBV30 to TRBJ1-2, with 7 bases that match TRBD1. Per the germline V gene, CDR1 is GTSNPN and CDR2 is SVGIG (reference sequence). The CDR3 covers 11 residues. V was pared by 3 bases and J by 8 bases, with 3 bases of the junction left unmatched. The CDR3 nucleotides read TGTGCCTGGAGGGTCAGGGGGGGCTACACCTTC. Its protein product is CAWRVRGGYTF.

This clonotype was observed a handful of times. This sequence joins TRBV12-3 or TRBV12-4 and TRBJ2-1; D ambiguous. This CDR3 comprises 13 residues. V was shortened by 5 bases and J by 7 bases, with 12 bases between the two germline ends. The CDR3 coding sequence is TGTGCCAGCAGTACGCAGAAGCCTAATGAGCAGTTCTTC. This translates into CASSTQKPNEQFF.

This clonotype was seen a handful of times. V gene TRBV2 combines with J gene TRBJ2-2; tentatively, D is TRBD1 or TRBD2 (5 bases each). The CDR3 covers 13 residues. Trimming took 7 bases from V and 6 from J, leaving 12 bases between them. CDR1 is SNHLY, CDR2 FYNNEI, per germline. This CDR3 is CASNVVGAGELFF. In DNA, the CDR3 is TGTGCCAGCAATGTGGTGGGGGCCGGGGAGCTGTTTTTT.

This clonotype occurred many times. This CDR3 is CASSLGTTDTQYF. In nucleotides, the CDR3 is TGCGCCAGCAGCTTAGGAACCACAGATACGCAGTATTTT. V and J are TRBV5-1 and TRBJ2-3; D remains unclear. This CDR3 is 13 amino acids long. Trimming took off 2 bases at V and 2 bases at J, with 6 bases between the two ends. The germline V gene has CDR1 SGHRS and CDR2 YFSETQ.

Worth noting for this clonotype: This may come from a read error, since a much larger clone is one base off. The rearrangement links TRBV13 to TRBJ2-1; D possibly corresponds to TRBD1 (5 bases). Looked up from germline, CDR1 is PRHDT and CDR2 is FYEKMQ (reference sequence). Trimming took off 6 bases at V and 10 bases at J, with 16 bases between the two ends. This CDR3 region has 13 residues. DNA for the CDR3: TGTGCCAGCAGACCTAGGGGCGGTGACGAGCAGTTCTTC. It specifies CASRPRGGDEQFF.

The table lists this clonotype with many counts. V usage is TRBV21-1 and J usage is TRBJ2-5. TRBV21-1 is annotated as a pseudogene. The CDR3 runs to 11 residues. The CDR3 loop reads CASSPTRTQYF. CDR3 coding DNA: TGTGCCAGCAGCCCAACCCGGACCCAGTACTTC.

A note on this clonotype: One end of the junction does not line up with germline, which may come from a read error. The chain links TRBV7-9 to TRBJ1-2; 7 positions agree with TRBD1. This CDR3 region has 18 residues. Looked up from germline, CDR1 is SEHNR and CDR2 is FQNEAQ (reference sequence). Here the CDR3 DNA reads TGTGCCAGCAGCTCCAAACCGGGACAGACAACTTACAACTGTGGCTACACCTTC. Translated, it gives CASSSKPGQTTYNCGYTF.

With respect to this clonotype: This may be a read error, as it is one base from a much larger clone. Written as DNA, the CDR3 is TGCGCCAACAGACCCGACCACTACGAGCAGTACTTC. Protein sequence: CANRPDHYEQYF. The chain links TRBV5-1 to TRBJ2-5; D call uncertain. Judging by the DNA end, TRBJ2-7 fits better; the J call may be wrong. Germline V gene lookup returns CDR1 SGHRS and CDR2 YFSETQ. The CDR3 contains 12 residues.

This clonotype was counted between two and nine times. This chain connects TRBV4-1 to TRBJ1-5; maybe TRBD1 (6 bases). The CDR3 loop spans 16 amino acids. Trimming took off 0 bases at V and 7 bases at J, with 16 bases between the two ends. CDR1 MGHRA and CDR2 YSYEKL come from the germline V gene. The CDR3: CASSQDVTGCDQPQHF. DNA of the CDR3: TGCGCCAGCAGCCAAGATGTAACAGGGTGCGACCAGCCCCAGCATTTT.

The V gene is TRBV2, the J gene TRBJ1-4; D is uncertain. The V end lost 6 bases, the J end lost 8 bases, and 13 bases lay between the germline ends. The CDR3 runs to 13 residues. Germline CDR1 is SNHLY and CDR2 is FYNNEI. CDR3 coding DNA: TGTGCCAGCAGAGTGGAGGTGCTGGAAAAACTGTTTTTT. Its protein product is CASRVEVLEKLFF.

This clonotype was seen a handful of times. The chain joins TRBV5-1 to TRBJ2-1; D may be TRBD2 (7 bases). Trimming took off 5 bases at V and 9 bases at J, with 24 bases between the two ends. Germline CDR1 reads SGHRS; CDR2 reads YFSETQ. The CDR3 length is 16 residues. The CDR3 DNA is TGCGCCAGCAGAATGGAGGGGGACTACCTCGGTTTTGAGCAGTTCTTC. Translated: CASRMEGDYLGFEQFF.

The J gene is TRBJ2-7, the V gene TRBV28, with 10 positions matching TRBD2. V trimming: 8 bases; J trimming: 0 bases; junction bases outside the gene matches: 7. CDR1 is MDHEN, CDR2 SYDVKM, per germline. The CDR3 has 15 residues. The CDR3 sequence is CASSQAGGVSYEQYF. Written as DNA, the CDR3 is TGTGCCAGCTCCCAAGCGGGGGGGGTCTCCTACGAGCAGTACTTC.

In its sample, this clonotype was seen a few times. This chain links TRBV5-1 with TRBJ2-1, with 9 bases that match TRBD2. The V segment lost 0 bases and the J segment 8 bases; nucleotides outside the gene matches: 6. CDR3 size: 15 residues. The V gene's germline CDR1 is SGHRS and CDR2 YFSETQ. CDR3 DNA: TGCGCCAGCAGCTTGGGTAGCGGGAGATTCGATGAGCAGTTCTTC. Amino acids: CASSLGSGRFDEQFF.

This clonotype was picked up a small number of times. This chain uses TRBV6-2 or TRBV6-3 with TRBJ1-1, with unresolved D. V lost 0 bases, J lost 1 base, and 9 bases lay in between. In germline, CDR1 is MNHEY, CDR2 SVGEGT. CDR3 length: 15 amino acids. The DNA of the CDR3 is TGTGCCAGCAGTTACTCGTGGACGGCGAACACTGAAGCTTTCTTT. This translates into CASSYSWTANTEAFF.